This TCR beta chain was sequenced during a study of blood T cells in healthy people across ages. A second PCR of about 7 to 12 cycles used a sample-barcoded 5' primer and a J-beta primer mix. CDR3-containing paired-end reads numbering at least 2.5 million came from each sample. TCRdb independently ran MiXCR on the 5' RACE reads; one entry per CDR3 protein. Of 1.5 million to 2 million distinct CDR3 sequences listed, about 30% are singletons. In its sample, this clonotype was seen a few times. This may come from a read error, since a much larger clone is one base off. The V gene lost 5 bases and the J gene lost 1 base, with 9 bases spanning the gap. The CDR3 runs to 14 residues. Germline lookup yields CDR1 SGHTA and CDR2 FQGNSA.

The clonotype comes from a woman aged 25-40 years in good health. This sequence joins TRBV7-2 and TRBJ1-5; D uncertain. Sequencing was performed on blood. CDR3 sequence reads: CASSAGMSNQPQHF. CDR3 in DNA: TGTGCCAGCAGCGCTGGCATGAGCAATCAGCCCCAGCATTTT.